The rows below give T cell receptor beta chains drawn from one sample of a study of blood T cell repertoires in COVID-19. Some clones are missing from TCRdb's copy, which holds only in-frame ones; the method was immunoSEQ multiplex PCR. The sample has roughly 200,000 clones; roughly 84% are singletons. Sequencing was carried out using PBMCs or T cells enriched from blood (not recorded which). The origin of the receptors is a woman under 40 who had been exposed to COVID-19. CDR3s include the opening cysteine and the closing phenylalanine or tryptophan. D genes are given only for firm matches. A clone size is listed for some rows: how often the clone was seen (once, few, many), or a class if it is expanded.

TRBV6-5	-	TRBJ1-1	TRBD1	CASSYPRQGTLTEAFF	TGTGCCAGCAGTTACCCGCGACAGGGAACTCTCACTGAAGCTTTCTTT
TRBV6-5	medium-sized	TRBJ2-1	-	CASRPGVSSYNEQFF	TGTGCCAGCAGACCGGGGGTGAGCTCCTACAATGAGCAGTTCTTC
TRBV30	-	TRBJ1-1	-	CAWSVGQGAFF	TGTGCCTGGAGTGTAGGCCAGGGAGCTTTCTTT
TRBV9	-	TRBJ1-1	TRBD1	CASSVEDRGLNTEAFF	TGTGCCAGCAGCGTAGAGGACAGGGGGCTGAACACTGAAGCTTTCTTT
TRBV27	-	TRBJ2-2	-	CASSLMVGPGELFF	TGTGCCAGCAGTTTAATGGTTGGGCCCGGGGAGCTGTTTTTT
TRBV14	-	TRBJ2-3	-	CASSLSDTQYF	TGTGCCAGCAGTCTATCAGATACGCAGTATTTT
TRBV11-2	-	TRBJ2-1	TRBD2	CASSLIRLALNEQFF	TGTGCCAGCAGCTTAATCCGACTAGCGCTCAATGAGCAGTTCTTC
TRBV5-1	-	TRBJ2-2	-	CASSLTAGELFF	TGCGCCAGCAGCTTGACGGCCGGGGAGCTGTTTTTT
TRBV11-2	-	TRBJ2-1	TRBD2	CASSYTSGGPYEQFF	TGTGCCAGCAGCTATACTAGCGGGGGCCCCTATGAGCAGTTCTTC
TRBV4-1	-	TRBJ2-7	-	CASSQDSIGSSYEQYF	TGCGCCAGCAGCCAAGATTCCATCGGGAGCTCCTACGAGCAGTACTTC
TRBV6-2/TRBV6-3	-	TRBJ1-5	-	CASSYSGGYQPQHF	TGTGCCAGCAGTTACTCAGGGGGATATCAGCCCCAGCATTTT
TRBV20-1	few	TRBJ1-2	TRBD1	CSAQPGQGYTF	TGCAGTGCTCAACCGGGACAGGGTTACACCTTC
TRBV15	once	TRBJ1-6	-	CATSRDIIENSPLHF	TGTGCCACCAGCAGAGATATCATCGAGAATTCACCCCTCCACTTT
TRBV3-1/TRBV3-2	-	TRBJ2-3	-	CASSQAPGDTQYF	TGTGCCAGCAGCCAAGCTCCGGGGGATACGCAGTATTTT
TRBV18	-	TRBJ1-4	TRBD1	CASSPGTGFEKLFF	TGTGCCAGCTCACCAGGGACAGGGTTCGAAAAACTGTTTTTT
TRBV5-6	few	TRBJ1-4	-	CASSGQRNEKLFF	TGTGCCAGCAGCGGACAGCGAAATGAAAAACTGTTTTTT
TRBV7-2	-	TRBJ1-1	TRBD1	CASSFSGTGNTEAFF	TGTGCCAGCAGCTTTTCCGGGACAGGGAACACTGAAGCTTTCTTT
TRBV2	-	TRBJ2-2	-	CASSEQGPLGGELFF	TGTGCCAGCAGTGAACAGGGGCCCCTCGGCGGGGAGCTGTTTTTT
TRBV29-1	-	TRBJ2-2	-	CSVETGAGELFF	TGTAGCGTTGAGACGGGGGCCGGGGAGCTGTTTTTT
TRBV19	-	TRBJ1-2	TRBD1	CASSRGQTGRVNYGYTF	TGTGCCAGTAGTAGGGGACAGACAGGTCGGGTTAACTATGGCTACACCTTC
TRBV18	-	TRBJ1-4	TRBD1	CASSATGANEKLFF	TGTGCCAGCTCCGCGACAGGGGCGAATGAAAAACTGTTTTTT
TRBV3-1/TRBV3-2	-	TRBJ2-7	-	CASSQGPRRYSGYEQYF	TGTGCCAGCAGCCAAGGGCCCCGGAGGTATAGCGGCTACGAGCAGTACTTC
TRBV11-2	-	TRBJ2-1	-	CASSSPGRSSYNEQFF	TGTGCCAGCAGTAGTCCTGGGCGTAGCTCCTACAATGAGCAGTTCTTC
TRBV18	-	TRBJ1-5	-	CASSPPDRRQPQHF	TGTGCCAGCTCACCACCGGATCGGAGGCAGCCCCAGCATTTT
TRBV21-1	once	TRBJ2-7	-	CASSNGNCPGDRRGYEQYF	TGTGCCAGCAGCAATGGGAACTGCCCGGGGGACAGAAGGGGCTACGAGCAGTACTTC
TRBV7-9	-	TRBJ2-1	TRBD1	CASSPGTEPYNEQFF	TGTGCCAGCAGTCCCGGGACAGAACCATACAATGAGCAGTTCTTC